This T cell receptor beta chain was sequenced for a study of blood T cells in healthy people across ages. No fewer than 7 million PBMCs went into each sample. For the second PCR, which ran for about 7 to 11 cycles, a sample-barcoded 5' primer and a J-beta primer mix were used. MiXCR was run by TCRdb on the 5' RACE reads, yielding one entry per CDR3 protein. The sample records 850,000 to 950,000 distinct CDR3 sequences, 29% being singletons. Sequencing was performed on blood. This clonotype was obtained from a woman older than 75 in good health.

The DNA of the CDR3 is TGTGCCAGCAGGTTGTCGGCCGGGGAGCTGTTTTTT. Amino acid sequence: CASRLSAGELFF. This sequence joins TRBV6-2 or TRBV6-3 and TRBJ2-2; D is undetermined. The V gene's germline CDR1 is MNHEY and CDR2 SVGEGT. Trimming cost V 6 bases and J 6 bases, with 8 bases left between them. The CDR3 length is 12 residues.